These 24 T cell receptor beta chains share one sample of origin, sequenced in a study of control samples from healthy donors and cancer patients. Method: immunoSEQ multiplex PCR; TCRdb's copy keeps in-frame clones and lacks some. The table has under 130,000 clones, about 89% seen once; the top ten hold 19%. Sequencing was performed on PBMCs. The source of these receptors is a man aged 55 to 70 with lung cancer.

The rearrangement joins TRBV29-1 to TRBJ2-5; D gene unclear. The germline V gene encodes CDR1 SQVTM and CDR2 ANQGSEA. This CDR3 has 10 residues. V gave up 4 bases and J gave up 5 bases, with 5 bases separating them. The DNA of the CDR3 is TGCAGCGTTGCGGTGGAGACCCAGTACTTC. Translation: CSVAVETQYF.

In nucleotides, the CDR3 is TGTGCCAGCAGTCTTAGGACTGGGAGCTCCTACGAGCAGTACGTC. It codes for CASSLRTGSSYEQYV. This chain uses TRBV6-6 with TRBJ2-7, with D perhaps matching TRBD2 (5 bases). In germline, CDR1 is MNHNY, CDR2 SVGAGI (reference sequence). Deletions cut 5 bases from V and 0 bases from J, with 14 bases between. This CDR3 is 15 amino acids long.

V is TRBV24-1 and J is TRBJ2-1; 12 bases align to TRBD1. Germline CDR1 reads KGHDR; CDR2 reads SFDVKD. V lost 3 bases and J lost 4; bases outside the gene matches: 3. The CDR3 loop spans 16 amino acids. The CDR3 loop is CATSDVGQGAYNEQFF. CDR3 nucleotide sequence: TGTGCCACCAGTGATGTGGGACAGGGGGCATACAATGAGCAGTTCTTC.

The rearrangement uses TRBV9 and TRBJ2-3, with 9 bases fitting TRBD2. Germline V CDR1 and CDR2: SGDLS, YYNGEE. Germline trimming cut 2 bases from V and 4 bases from J; bases unmatched to any gene: 2. The CDR3 contains 14 residues. Here the CDR3 DNA reads TGTGCCAGCAGCGTGCGGGGGGGAGCAGATACGCAGTATTTT. Its protein product is CASSVRGGADTQYF.

The rearrangement links TRBV27 to TRBJ2-7; unclear D gene. The germline V gene has CDR1 MNHEY and CDR2 SMNVEV (reference sequence). V lost 2 bases and J 1 base, leaving 9 bases between the germline ends. This CDR3 has 14 residues. The CDR3 loop is CASSLNVESYEQYF. The CDR3 coding sequence is TGTGCCAGCAGTTTAAATGTGGAATCCTACGAGCAGTACTTC.

This clone was recorded only once. This sequence joins TRBV6-5 and TRBJ2-1; possibly TRBD2 for D (5 bases). V was pared by 7 bases and J by 10 bases, with 11 bases between. The CDR3 has 11 amino acids. The germline V gene encodes CDR1 MNHEY and CDR2 SVGAGI. The CDR3 bases are TGTGCCAGCACCCTTCGAGGGGAGCAGTTCTTC. Its protein product is CASTLRGEQFF.

V and J are TRBV5-1 and TRBJ2-5; 9 nucleotides align to TRBD1. Losses at the gene ends were 4 bases for V and 5 bases for J; bases not matched to a gene: 9. Germline V gene sequence: CDR1 SGHRS, CDR2 YFSETQ. The CDR3 loop spans 15 amino acids. Here the CDR3 reads CASSLQTGGTETQYF. CDR3 DNA: TGCGCCAGCAGCCTACAGACAGGGGGTACGGAGACCCAGTACTTC.

Of note for this clone: At one end, the junction sequence differs from germline, possibly due to a read error. CDR3 in amino acids: CACRDMNTEAFF. The CDR3 nucleotides read TGTGCCTGCAGGGATATGAACACTGAAGCTTTCTTT. This chain connects TRBV27 to TRBJ1-1; a possible D gene is TRBD1 (5 bases). The CDR3 sequence is 12 residues long. In germline, CDR1 is MNHEY, CDR2 SMNVEV (reference sequence).

This chain's CDR3 is CSASSGGTDTQYF. The DNA for the CDR3 is TGCAGTGCTAGTAGCGGGGGCACAGATACGCAGTATTTT. The chain links TRBV20-1 to TRBJ2-3; 8 bases are a match to TRBD2. V shed 3 bases, J shed 1 base, and the junction held 0 bases outside the gene matches. CDR1 is DFQATT, CDR2 SNEGSKA, per germline (reference sequence). This CDR3 region has 13 residues.

The rearrangement joins TRBV30 to TRBJ2-3; 10 nucleotides align to TRBD2. J gave up 3 bases and V 5 bases, and 5 bases lay outside the gene matches. CDR1 GTSNPN and CDR2 SVGIG come from the germline V gene (reference sequence). The CDR3 totals 14 residues. The DNA of the CDR3 is TGTGCCTGGGGGAGCGGGGGGGCGACAGATACGCAGTATTTT. This encodes CAWGSGGATDTQYF. Together with reference TRBV30 and TRBJ2-3, the CDR3 gives the full variable domain: SQTIHQWPATLVQPVGSPLSLECTVEGTSNPNLYWYRQAAGRGLQLLFYSVGIGQISSEVPQNLSASRPQDRQFILSSKKLLLSDSGFYLCAWGSGGATDTQYFGPGTRLTVL.

This rearrangement joins TRBV18 to TRBJ2-3, with D perhaps matching TRBD1 (5 bases). Germline V gene sequence: CDR1 KGHSH, CDR2 LQKENI. V was trimmed by 3 bases and J by 0 bases, leaving 10 bases between them. The CDR3 is made up of 15 amino acids. CDR3 amino acids: CASSPGQGSTDTQYF. The CDR3 nucleotides are TGTGCCAGCTCACCGGGGCAGGGTAGCACAGATACGCAGTATTTT.

V is TRBV5-8 and J is TRBJ1-4; D is possibly TRBD1 (6 bases). V was trimmed by 4 bases and J by 10 bases, leaving 20 bases between them. Germline CDR1 reads SGHTS; CDR2 reads YDEGEE. The CDR3 runs 15 residues. The CDR3 here is CASSLGVQGLGKLFF. CDR3 coding DNA: TGTGCCAGCAGCCTGGGGGTGCAGGGGTTAGGAAAACTGTTTTTT.

This rearrangement joins TRBV25-1 to TRBJ2-2, with D perhaps matching TRBD1 (5 bases). Trimming shortened V by 7 bases and J by 0 bases, and 12 bases separated the two germline ends. CDR3 length: 15 residues. Germline V gives CDR1 MGHDK, CDR2 SYGVNS. CDR3 sequence reads: CASTNRPSNTGELFF. As DNA, the CDR3 is TGTGCCAGCACGAACAGGCCTTCGAACACCGGGGAGCTGTTTTTT.

This clone occurred a few times. CDR3 sequence reads: CASSYAGGGEAFF. CDR3 in DNA: TGTGCCAGCAGTTACGCAGGAGGGGGTGAAGCTTTCTTT. J is TRBJ1-1 and V is TRBV6-6; D is possibly TRBD1 (6 bases). This CDR3 has 13 amino acids. In germline, CDR1 is MNHNY, CDR2 SVGAGI (reference sequence). Between the trimmed V and J ends, which lost 2 bases and 7 bases, there was a span of 11 bases.

This clone is medium-sized in the sample. CDR3 nucleotide sequence: TGTGCCAGCAGCTTTACGGCAGGGAGTGGAAACACCATATATTTT. Translating it yields CASSFTAGSGNTIYF. This chain uses TRBV5-8 with TRBJ1-3; tentative D call: TRBD1 (5 bases). V was trimmed by 2 bases and J by 3 bases, leaving 12 bases between them. This CDR3 is built from 15 residues. Germline V gene lookup returns CDR1 SGHTS and CDR2 YDEGEE.

CDR3 in DNA: TGTGCCAGCAGCTTAGACCAGCGCGACATTCAGTACTTC. It encodes CASSLDQRDIQYF. The chain is built from TRBV11-2 and TRBJ2-4; D gene ambiguous. CDR3 length equals 13 residues. With 0 bases removed from V and 8 bases from J, the gap between germline ends came to 8 bases. Looked up from germline, CDR1 is SGHAT and CDR2 is FQNNGV.

The V and J genes are TRBV5-1 and TRBJ1-2, with D perhaps matching TRBD1 (5 bases). The CDR3 runs 15 residues. Germline V lookup: CDR1 SGHRS, CDR2 YFSETQ. With 0 bases removed from V and 4 bases from J, the gap between germline ends came to 13 bases. CDR3 in DNA: TGCGCCAGCAGCTTGGTGGTCGGGGGAATCTATGGCTACACCTTC. Protein: CASSLVVGGIYGYTF.

The CDR3 DNA reads as TGTGCCAGCAGCTTTGTACCTAGCGGAGGGGAGCTGTTTTTT. It yields the protein CASSFVPSGGELFF. V gene TRBV7-9 combines with J gene TRBJ2-2, with 7 nucleotides matching TRBD2. V dropped 3 bases and J dropped 8; count of bases not matched to a gene: 6. CDR1 is SEHNR, CDR2 FQNEAQ, per germline (reference sequence). The CDR3 has 14 amino acids.

This chain connects TRBV4-1 to TRBJ2-1, with 7 bases identical to TRBD2. Germline lookup yields CDR1 MGHRA and CDR2 YSYEKL. The CDR3 sequence is 15 residues long. With 5 bases clipped from V and 4 bases from J, the junction kept 8 bases outside the gene matches. Written as DNA, the CDR3 is TGCGCCAGCAGCTACGACCAGCGGGGTTACAATGAGCAGTTCTTC. Residues: CASSYDQRGYNEQFF.

Ten or more counts support this clone. The chain joins TRBV7-9 to TRBJ1-1, with 8 nucleotides matching TRBD1. The CDR3 spans 15 residues. V lost 5 bases and J lost 1; bases outside the gene matches: 6. CDR1 is SEHNR and CDR2 is FQNEAQ in the germline V gene (reference sequence). CDR3 DNA: TGTGCCAGCAGCCTGGACGGGACAGGGAACACTGAAGCTTTCTTT. Translation gives CASSLDGTGNTEAFF.

The CDR3 protein is CASSLYQGKTGELFF. The CDR3 region has the DNA TGTGCCAGCAGCTTGTATCAGGGGAAGACCGGGGAGCTGTTTTTT. The chain has TRBV11-3 and TRBJ2-2; TRBD1 might be the D (6 bases). CDR3 size: 15 residues. Germline V gene lookup returns CDR1 SGHNT and CDR2 YENEEA. V was clipped by 3 bases and J by 5 bases, with 13 bases between them.

The CDR3: CASSSEFDRGKNTQYF. Written as DNA, the CDR3 is TGTGCCAGCAGTTCGGAATTTGACAGGGGGAAAAATACGCAGTATTTT. This chain connects TRBV6-2 or TRBV6-3 to TRBJ2-3, with 9 bases matching TRBD1. V was clipped by 4 bases and J by 7 bases; unmatched bases: 12. The germline V gene has CDR1 MNHEY and CDR2 SVGEGT. The CDR3 covers 16 residues.

The genes are TRBV10-2 and TRBJ1-2; no definite D call. The germline V and J ends were trimmed by 8 bases and 8 bases, with 18 bases remaining between them. Germline CDR1 and CDR2: WSHSY and SAAADI. The CDR3 has 13 residues. The CDR3 reads CASAGLIQQGYTF. The CDR3 coding sequence is TGCGCCAGCGCCGGTCTTATTCAACAGGGCTACACCTTC.

V is TRBV9 and J is TRBJ2-3; either TRBD1 or TRBD2 may supply D (7 bases each). Deletions cut 1 base from V and 3 bases from J, with 21 bases between. In germline, CDR1 is SGDLS, CDR2 YYNGEE. The CDR3 sequence is 18 residues long. The CDR3 sequence: CASSVQPRGGATTDTQYF. As DNA, the CDR3 is TGTGCCAGCAGCGTACAACCCAGGGGGGGGGCCACGACAGATACGCAGTATTTT.